The subject of this entry is one T cell receptor beta chain. PCR amplification relied on 60 Vbeta primers (plus 13 Jbeta primers). Sequencing used immunoSEQ multiplex PCR; TCRdb keeps in-frame clones, though not all of them. The sample carries 120,000 to 150,000 clones, about 83% recorded once. These data belong to a study of cytomegalovirus exposure and HLA in healthy donors. V gave up 3 bases and J gave up 3 bases, with 10 bases separating them. From germline, CDR1 is SGHRS and CDR2 YFSETQ. The CDR3 covers 13 residues. Input material: PBMCs. The chain has TRBV5-1 and TRBJ2-7; D is perhaps TRBD2 (5 bases). The origin of this receptor is a man in his forties in good health and CMV-seropositive. CDR3 in DNA: TGCGCCAGCAGCTCTACCGCGGGCTACGAGCAGTACTTC. Encoded protein: CASSSTAGYEQYF.